The next 7 T cell receptor beta chains were all read from a single sample in a study of shared T cell receptors in the human thymus. Sequencing was performed with immunoSEQ multiplex PCR; in TCRdb, only in-frame clones are kept and a portion is missing. This sample carries fewer than 700,000 clones, 70% to 90% of them seen once, and the ten largest clones take about 0.01%. In addition, the sample was reused for a study of human thymus T cells.

Sequenced input: thymocytes. These receptors originate from a boy in the first two years of life with a congenital heart defect.

The chain couples TRBV7-9 to TRBJ2-7, with 8 bases fitting TRBD2. The germline CDR1 and CDR2 sequences are SEHNR and FQNEAQ (reference sequence). Trimming cost V 5 bases and J 5 bases; bases outside gene matches: 23. This CDR3 spans 19 amino acids. For the CDR3, the DNA is TGTGCCAGCAGCCCGTGGAGGGGACACGGGACTAGGAATTGCCACGAGCAGTACTTC. Translation: CASSPWRGHGTRNCHEQYF.

The chain recombines TRBV6-1 with TRBJ2-7; 10 bases agree with TRBD2. CDR3 length equals 19 residues. After removal of 4 bases from V and 3 bases from J, the junction contained 18 bases not matched to a gene. From germline, CDR1 is MNHNS and CDR2 SASEGT. Here the CDR3 reads CASSVLLAGVGKVVYEQYF. The CDR3 bases are TGTGCCAGCAGTGTACTTCTAGCGGGAGTGGGCAAAGTCGTCTACGAGCAGTACTTC.

CDR3 bases: TGTGCCAGCAGCTTTCTTGCACCGGGAGGAGAGACCCAGTACTTC. Its translation: CASSFLAPGGETQYF. The chain carries TRBV5-4 and TRBJ2-5; 7 nucleotides align to TRBD2. The CDR3 spans 15 residues. V lost 2 bases and J lost 4; bases outside the gene matches: 8. Germline V gives CDR1 SGHNT, CDR2 YYREEE (reference sequence).

V and J are TRBV6-5 and TRBJ2-7; the D is unclear. Germline CDR1 is MNHEY and CDR2 is SVGAGI. This CDR3 spans 15 amino acids. Trimming took off 2 bases at V and 9 bases at J, with 20 bases between the two ends. The CDR3 bases are TGTGCCAGCAGTTACGGCCGGGTTCAAACCTTCGGGCAGTACTTC. Amino acids: CASSYGRVQTFGQYF.

CDR3 sequence (DNA): TGTGCCAGCACCCTACGACAGGGTGGTACCGGGGAGCTGTTTTTT. Protein product: CASTLRQGGTGELFF. The chain has TRBV6-6 and TRBJ2-2, with 7 bases lining up with TRBD1. CDR3 size: 15 residues. The ends lost 7 bases at V and 5 bases at J; junction bases unmatched: 10. Germline V gene data show CDR1 as MNHNY and CDR2 as SVGAGI (reference sequence).

This chain uses TRBV27 with TRBJ2-7, with D possibly being TRBD2 (5 bases). Germline CDR1 reads MNHEY; CDR2 reads SMNVEV (reference sequence). Trimming pared 2 bases from V and 3 bases from J, leaving 23 bases between. CDR3 length: 18 amino acids. The CDR3 DNA reads TGTGCCAGCAGTTTAGCCCCTAGCAGGAGAGCAACCTTCTACGAGCAGTACTTC. Its translation: CASSLAPSRRATFYEQYF.

The V and J genes are TRBV11-2 and TRBJ2-7; perhaps TRBD2 as D (5 bases). CDR1 SGHAT and CDR2 FQNNGV come from the germline V gene. The CDR3 extends over 14 amino acids. Deletions cut 5 bases from V and 2 bases from J, with 13 bases between. This chain's CDR3 is CASSPGLATYEQYF. In nucleotides, the CDR3 is TGTGCCAGCAGCCCTGGACTCGCTACCTACGAGCAGTACTTC.